This passage covers 4 T cell receptor beta chains from one sample sequenced in a study of blood T cell repertoires in COVID-19. Some clones are missing from TCRdb's copy, which holds only in-frame ones; the method was immunoSEQ multiplex PCR. This sample carries nearly 95,000 clones, 90% of them seen once, and the ten largest clones take approximately 1.5%. Sequencing was performed on peripheral blood. These receptors came from a human donor with active COVID-19. The donor label of this sample is uncertain.

The chain employs TRBV4-2 and TRBJ2-7; D is perhaps TRBD1 (6 bases). V was trimmed by 3 bases and J by 6 bases, leaving 12 bases between them. The germline V gene encodes CDR1 LGHNA and CDR2 YNFKEQ. CDR3 length: 13 residues. The CDR3 DNA sequence: TGTGCCAGCAGCCACTACAGGGCGGGCGAGCAGTACTTC. Encoded protein: CASSHYRAGEQYF.

This chain connects TRBV4-2 to TRBJ1-2; 11 bases agree with TRBD1. Germline V gene lookup returns CDR1 LGHNA and CDR2 YNFKEQ. The V and J ends lost 4 bases and 3 bases, in that order; junction bases with no gene match: 13. CDR3 length: 18 residues. CDR3 region: CASSPGTGGLVWDYGYTF. Written as DNA, the CDR3 is TGTGCCAGCAGCCCCGGGACAGGGGGACTAGTGTGGGACTATGGCTACACCTTC.

The V and J genes are TRBV12-1 and TRBJ1-2; the table's D call, TRBD1, has no DNA check behind it. TRBV12-1 constitutes a pseudogene. The CDR3 runs to 14 residues. Written as DNA, the CDR3 is TGTGCCAGCAGCCCGTGGACAGGAGGTTATGGCTACACCTTC. Amino acid sequence: CASSPWTGGYGYTF.

J is TRBJ2-7 and V is TRBV7-3, with TRBD1 identical over 11 bases. This CDR3 has 15 residues. With V trimmed by 3 bases and J by 3 bases, 4 bases remained unmatched. The germline V gene encodes CDR1 SGHTA and CDR2 FQGTGA. CDR3 nucleotides: TGTGCCAGCAGCTTTACCGGGACAGGGGGCTACGAGCAGTACTTC. Amino acid sequence: CASSFTGTGGYEQYF.